This T cell receptor (beta chain) was identified in a study of blood T cells in healthy people across ages. There are a few counts of this clonotype. The use of a sample-barcoded 5' primer and a J-beta primer mix characterized a second PCR of 7 to 11 cycles. One entry per CDR3 protein results from TCRdb running MiXCR on the 5' RACE reads. Of around 990,000 distinct CDR3 sequences listed, about 23% were seen once; the top ten hold 0.75%. The CDR3 has 14 residues. CDR1 MNHEY and CDR2 SVGAGI come from the germline V gene. Between the trimmed V and J ends, which lost 2 bases and 7 bases, there was a span of 11 bases. The same specimen was also included in a second study, on T cells of mothers and their children. That paper states: Sequencing returned over 10 million TCR beta CDR3 reads per mother and about 3 million per child.

The sequenced sample consisted of blood. The origin of this receptor is a girl aged 2 to 9 in good health. The chain employs TRBV6-5 and TRBJ1-4; D is undetermined. This chain's CDR3 is CASSYGVSIEKLFF. The CDR3 DNA sequence: TGTGCCAGCAGTTACGGTGTATCCATTGAAAAACTGTTTTTT.